This TCR beta chain was recorded in a study of T cells of healthy individuals. From the 5' RACE reads, TCRdb called clonotypes with MiXCR, one entry per CDR3 protein. The data show approximately 52,000 distinct CDR3 sequences, roughly 15% seen once. The table lists this clonotype with a count of one. J gave up 6 bases and V 4 bases, and 10 bases lay outside the gene matches. There are 16 residues in the CDR3. Germline CDR1 and CDR2: SGHRS and YFSETQ. The TCR was taken from a human donor in good health. V is TRBV5-1 and J is TRBJ2-2, with 9 bases aligning to TRBD2. The CDR3 sequence: CASSRGASGTSGELFF. CDR3 DNA: TGCGCCAGCAGCCGAGGGGCTAGCGGGACGTCCGGGGAGCTGTTTTTT. Using reference TRBV5-1 and TRBJ2-2 for the parts outside the CDR3, the full variable domain is KAGVTQTPRYLIKTRGQQVTLSCSPISGHRSVSWYQQTPGQGLQFLFEYFSETQRNKGNFPGRFSGRQFSNSRSEMNVSTLELGDSALYLCASSRGASGTSGELFFGEGSRLTVL.